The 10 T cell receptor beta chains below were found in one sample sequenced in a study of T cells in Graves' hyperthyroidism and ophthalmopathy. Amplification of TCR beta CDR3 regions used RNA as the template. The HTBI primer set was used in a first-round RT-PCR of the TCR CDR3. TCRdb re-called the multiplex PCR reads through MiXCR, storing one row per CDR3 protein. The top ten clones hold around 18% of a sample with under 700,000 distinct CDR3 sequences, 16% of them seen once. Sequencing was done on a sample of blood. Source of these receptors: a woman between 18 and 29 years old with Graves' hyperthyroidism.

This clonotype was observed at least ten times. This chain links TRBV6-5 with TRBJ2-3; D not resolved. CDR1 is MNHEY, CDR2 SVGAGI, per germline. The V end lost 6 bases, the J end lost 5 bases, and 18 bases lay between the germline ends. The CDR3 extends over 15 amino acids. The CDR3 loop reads CASSPGRRRQDTQYF. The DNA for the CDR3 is TGTGCCAGCAGCCCCGGCCGCCGCCGTCAAGATACGCAGTATTTT.

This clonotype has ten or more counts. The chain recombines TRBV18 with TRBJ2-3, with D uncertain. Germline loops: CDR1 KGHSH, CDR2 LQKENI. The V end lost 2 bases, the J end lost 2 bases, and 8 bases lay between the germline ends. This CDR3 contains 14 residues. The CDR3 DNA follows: TGTGCCAGCTCACCAGGGAAAGCCACAGATACGCAGTATTTT. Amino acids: CASSPGKATDTQYF.

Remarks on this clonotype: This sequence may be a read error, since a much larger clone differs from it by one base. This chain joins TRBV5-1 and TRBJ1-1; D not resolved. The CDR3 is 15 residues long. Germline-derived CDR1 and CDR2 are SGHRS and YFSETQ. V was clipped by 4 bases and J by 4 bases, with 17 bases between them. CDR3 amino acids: CASSRKGPGGTEAFF. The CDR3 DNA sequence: TGCGCCAGCAGCCGGAAGGGCCCCGGCGGCACTGAAGCTTTCTTT.

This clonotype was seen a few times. As DNA, the CDR3 is TGTGCCATCCGGGGCGGGGAGACCACCGGGGAGCTGTTTTTT. Protein product: CAIRGGETTGELFF. The chain uses TRBV10-3 and TRBJ2-2, with TRBD2 as a possible D gene (6 bases). V gave up 8 bases and J gave up 4 bases, with 14 bases separating them. The CDR3 totals 14 residues. Germline-derived CDR1 and CDR2 are ENHRY and SYGVKD.

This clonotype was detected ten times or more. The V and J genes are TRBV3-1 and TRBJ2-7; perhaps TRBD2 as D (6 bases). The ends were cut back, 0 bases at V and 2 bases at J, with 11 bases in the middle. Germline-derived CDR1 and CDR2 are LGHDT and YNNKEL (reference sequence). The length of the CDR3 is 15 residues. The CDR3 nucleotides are TGTGCCAGCAGCCAAGAGCCTAGCGCGACCTACGAGCAGTACTTC. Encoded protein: CASSQEPSATYEQYF.

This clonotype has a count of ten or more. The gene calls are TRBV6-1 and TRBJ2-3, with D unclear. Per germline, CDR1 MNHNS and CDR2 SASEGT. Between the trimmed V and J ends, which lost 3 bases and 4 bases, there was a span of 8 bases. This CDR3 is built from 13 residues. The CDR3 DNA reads TGTGCCAGCAGTGACAGTCTCGCAGATACGCAGTATTTT. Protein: CASSDSLADTQYF.

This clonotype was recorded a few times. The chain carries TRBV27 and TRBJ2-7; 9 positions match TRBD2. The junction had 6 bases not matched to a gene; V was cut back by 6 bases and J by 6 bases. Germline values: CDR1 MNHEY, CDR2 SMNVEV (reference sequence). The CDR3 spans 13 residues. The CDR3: CASRPAGGLEQYF. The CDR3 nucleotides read TGTGCCAGCAGGCCAGCGGGGGGTCTCGAGCAGTACTTC.

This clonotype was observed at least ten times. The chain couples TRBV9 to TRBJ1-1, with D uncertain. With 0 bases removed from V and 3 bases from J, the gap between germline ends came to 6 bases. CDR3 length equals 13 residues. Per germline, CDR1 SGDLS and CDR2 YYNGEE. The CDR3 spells CASSVGEDTEAFF. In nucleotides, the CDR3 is TGTGCCAGCAGCGTAGGTGAGGACACTGAAGCTTTCTTT.

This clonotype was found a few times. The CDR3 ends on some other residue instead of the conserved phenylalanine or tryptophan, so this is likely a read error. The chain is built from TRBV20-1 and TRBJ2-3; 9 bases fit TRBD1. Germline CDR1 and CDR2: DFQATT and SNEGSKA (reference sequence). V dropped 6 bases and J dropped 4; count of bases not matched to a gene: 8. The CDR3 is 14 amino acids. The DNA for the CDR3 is TGCAGTGCGGGAAGACAGGGGGAAGCAGATACGCAGTATTAT. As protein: CSAGRQGEADTQYY.

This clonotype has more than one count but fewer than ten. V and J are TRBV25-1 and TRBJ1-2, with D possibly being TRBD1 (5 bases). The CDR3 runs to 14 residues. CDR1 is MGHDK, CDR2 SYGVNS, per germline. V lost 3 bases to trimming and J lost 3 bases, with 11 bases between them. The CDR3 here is CASSDIGADYGYTF. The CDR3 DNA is TGTGCCAGCAGTGACATTGGGGCCGACTATGGCTACACCTTC.